The source of this T cell receptor beta chain is a study of blood T cell repertoires in COVID-19. Study-level information: Acute and convalescent COVID-19 samples came from the United States, Italy and Spain. The analysed material was cDNA or gDNA that came from T cells, B-cell-depleted T cells, or PBMCs.

Original processing methods: Using reference gene primer amplification, nucleated cell counts were estimated. Libraries were prepared by immunoSEQ multiplex PCR; TCRdb keeps only in-frame clonotypes and omits some of them. From that table come the V and J calls and clone size; the DNA was used to work out D and trimming. The sample consists of tens of thousands of clones, roughly four fifths of them appearing once. The table lists this clone with a count of one. Patients at the Seattle site were enrolled during active infection and followed longitudinally. There are 15 residues in the CDR3. V dropped 4 bases and J dropped 6; count of bases not matched to a gene: 12. Looked up from germline, CDR1 is LNHNV and CDR2 is YYDKDF (reference sequence).

The specimen was peripheral blood. The sequence was collected from a man aged 30 to 39 with COVID-19, enrolled during active disease. The chain links TRBV15 to TRBJ2-7, with 7 positions matching TRBD2. CDR3 bases: TGTGCCACCAGCATCCTAGCGGCCGGAACGCCCGAGCAGTACTTC. Translating it yields CATSILAAGTPEQYF.